There are many counts of the clone carrying this T cell receptor (beta chain). This entry comes from a study of T cells in Graves' hyperthyroidism and ophthalmopathy. TCR beta CDR3 sequences were amplified from RNA transcripts. A set of HTBI primers served as the primers for a first-round RT-PCR of the TCR CDR3. TCRdb redid the calling of the multiplex PCR reads with MiXCR, one entry per CDR3 protein. The data hold around 420,000 distinct CDR3 sequences, with 15% to 18% observed a single time. This receptor was identified in a woman under 30 with Graves' hyperthyroidism. Input material: blood.

CDR3 region: CASSLAQSVGQETQYF. The CDR3 DNA reads TGTGCCAGCAGCTTAGCGCAGTCGGTGGGCCAAGAGACCCAGTACTTC. The V gene is TRBV7-2, the J gene TRBJ2-5; D gene unclear. Germline loops: CDR1 SGHTA, CDR2 FQGNSA. This CDR3 region has 16 residues. V was trimmed by 0 bases and J by 1 base, leaving 12 bases between them.